This passage covers 32 T cell receptor beta chains from one sample sequenced in a study of blood T cell repertoires in COVID-19. Sequenced by immunoSEQ multiplex PCR; TCRdb stores in-frame clones only, minus some. Altogether fewer than 250,000 clones are present, 80% to 90% being singletons, with the ten largest covering approximately 4.5%. Input material: peripheral blood. The source is a woman aged 70 to 79 with acute or convalescent COVID-19.

The rearrangement links TRBV6-5 to TRBJ2-5, with TRBD1 matching 10 bases. The CDR3 covers 15 residues. With 8 bases clipped from V and 4 bases from J, the junction kept 10 bases outside the gene matches. Germline V lookup: CDR1 MNHEY, CDR2 SVGAGI. Written as DNA, the CDR3 is TGTGCCAGCGGCTCCCCAAGGGACAGGGGAGAGACCCAGTACTTC. It is translated as CASGSPRDRGETQYF.

The rearrangement links TRBV6-1 to TRBJ2-2; possible D gene TRBD1, 5 bases. The CDR3 has 16 residues. V lost 1 base and J lost 5, with 14 bases in between. CDR1 MNHNS and CDR2 SASEGT come from the germline V gene. The CDR3 DNA sequence: TGTGCCAGCAGTGAAGAAGTCGCAGGGATAACCGGGGAGCTGTTTTTT. It yields the protein CASSEEVAGITGELFF.

The chain is built from TRBV7-9 and TRBJ1-2; 7 bases are a match to TRBD1. Germline values: CDR1 SEHNR, CDR2 FQNEAQ (reference sequence). CDR3 size: 14 residues. V was clipped by 4 bases and J by 7 bases; unmatched bases: 9. The CDR3 region has the DNA TGTGCCAGCAGCTCGGAAGCAAGGGGGCTTGGCTACACCTTC. Its translation is CASSSEARGLGYTF.

This clone has a single count. The rearrangement uses TRBV5-6 and TRBJ1-4, with 7 bases identical to TRBD1. The CDR3 contains 14 residues. V shed 3 bases and J 7 bases; nucleotides not matched to a gene: 6. Germline-derived CDR1 and CDR2 are SGHDT and YYEEEE. Written as DNA, the CDR3 is TGTGCCAGCAGCTCTACGGACAGGCCTGAAAAACTGTTTTTT. Amino acid sequence: CASSSTDRPEKLFF.

The rearrangement uses TRBV29-1 and TRBJ1-5; maybe TRBD1 (5 bases). The CDR3 is 13 amino acids. V gave up 6 bases and J gave up 6 bases, with 15 bases separating them. Per the germline V gene, CDR1 is SQVTM and CDR2 is ANQGSEA. CDR3 sequence reads: CSVGRGSGQPQHF. For the CDR3, the DNA is TGCAGCGTGGGGAGGGGCTCCGGTCAGCCCCAGCATTTT.

The V and J genes are TRBV10-3 and TRBJ1-5; 8 bases match TRBD1. CDR3 length: 14 amino acids. Per the germline V gene, CDR1 is ENHRY and CDR2 is SYGVKD. Trimming removed 6 bases from V and 6 bases from J; junction bases left unmatched: 7. CDR3 sequence reads: CAIRGQGVGQPQHF. CDR3 nucleotides: TGTGCCATCAGAGGACAGGGTGTGGGTCAGCCCCAGCATTTT.

The gene calls are TRBV5-1 and TRBJ1-1, with 7 bases identical to TRBD1. Unmatched junction bases numbered 9, after V lost 5 bases and J lost 5 bases. Per the germline V gene, CDR1 is SGHRS and CDR2 is YFSETQ. CDR3 length: 14 amino acids. Written as DNA, the CDR3 is TGCGCCAGCAGACCTGACACAGGGGAAACTGAAGCTTTCTTT. Its protein product is CASRPDTGETEAFF.

This clone was seen just once. V and J are TRBV4-2 and TRBJ2-5, with TRBD2 identical over 9 bases. This CDR3 contains 14 residues. Trimming cost V 2 bases and J 5 bases; bases outside gene matches: 3. CDR1 and CDR2 (germline): LGHNA, YNFKEQ. CDR3 DNA sequence: TGTGCCAGCAGCCAACATAGCGGGGGTGAGACCCAGTACTTC. Amino acid sequence: CASSQHSGGETQYF.

V and J are TRBV14 and TRBJ1-2, with TRBD1 identical over 8 bases. The CDR3 is made up of 16 amino acids. The germline gives CDR1 SGHDN, CDR2 FVKESK. The V and J ends lost 1 base and 4 bases, in that order; junction bases with no gene match: 8. CDR3 in DNA: TGTGCCAGCAGCCAAGCAGTTACAGGGGGAGGCTATGGCTACACCTTC. It encodes CASSQAVTGGGYGYTF.

The rearrangement joins TRBV13 to TRBJ2-7; D may be TRBD1 (5 bases). V was pared by 5 bases and J by 0 bases, with 11 bases between. CDR1 is PRHDT and CDR2 is FYEKMQ in the germline V gene (reference sequence). This CDR3 comprises 14 residues. Here the CDR3 reads CASSPDTYSYEQYF. The CDR3 DNA sequence: TGTGCCAGCAGCCCGGACACCTACTCCTACGAGCAGTACTTC.

The rearrangement joins TRBV5-6 to TRBJ2-1; 10 bases fit TRBD2. The junction had 9 bases not matched to a gene; V was cut back by 5 bases and J by 4 bases. CDR3 size: 16 residues. The germline V gene encodes CDR1 SGHDT and CDR2 YYEEEE. CDR3 bases: TGTGCCAGCAGTGAAACCGGGACTAGCGAATACAATGAGCAGTTCTTC. Amino acid sequence: CASSETGTSEYNEQFF.

The V and J genes are TRBV5-4 and TRBJ2-3, with 8 bases fitting TRBD1. CDR1 SGHNT and CDR2 YYREEE come from the germline V gene (reference sequence). There are 13 residues in the CDR3. V dropped 2 bases and J dropped 4; count of bases not matched to a gene: 0. The CDR3 DNA follows: TGTGCCAGCAGCTTACAGGGGGCAGATACGCAGTATTTT. This sequence encodes CASSLQGADTQYF. The full variable domain, with the rest looked up from reference TRBV5-4 and TRBJ2-3, is ETGVTQSPTHLIKTRGQQVTLRCSSQSGHNTVSWYQQALGQGPQFIFQYYREEENGRGNFPPRFSGLQFPNYSSELNVNALELDDSALYLCASSLQGADTQYFGPGTRLTVL.

The chain joins TRBV5-1 to TRBJ2-2, with 8 positions matching TRBD1. V gave up 0 bases and J gave up 6 bases; unmatched junction bases: 7. Germline-derived CDR1 and CDR2 are SGHRS and YFSETQ. The CDR3 is made up of 16 amino acids. CDR3: CASSLGRTGLAGELFF. As DNA, the CDR3 is TGCGCCAGCAGCTTGGGACGGACAGGGCTTGCCGGGGAGCTGTTTTTT.

This clone was recorded only once. J is TRBJ2-3 and V is TRBV18; TRBD2 matches 8 bases. The CDR3 extends over 15 amino acids. Per germline, CDR1 KGHSH and CDR2 LQKENI. With V trimmed by 2 bases and J by 2 bases, 3 bases remained unmatched. The CDR3 protein is CASSPGSGDTDTQYF. The CDR3 bases are TGTGCCAGCTCACCAGGTAGCGGGGACACAGATACGCAGTATTTT.

The chain combines TRBV2 with TRBJ1-2; the match to TRBD1 covers 8 bases. The J segment lost 3 bases and the V segment lost 8 bases, leaving 8 bases of the junction unmatched. The V gene's germline CDR1 is SNHLY and CDR2 FYNNEI. The CDR3 has 14 residues. The CDR3 loop is CASGTGGFYYGYTF. The CDR3 bases are TGTGCCAGCGGGACAGGCGGTTTTTACTATGGCTACACCTTC.

This clone showed up just once. The chain combines TRBV2 with TRBJ1-3; maybe TRBD1 (6 bases). Germline V lookup: CDR1 SNHLY, CDR2 FYNNEI. V lost 1 base and J 4 bases, leaving 8 bases between the germline ends. This CDR3 is built from 14 residues. The chain's CDR3 is CASSEGQGGNTIYF. The DNA for the CDR3 is TGTGCCAGCAGTGAAGGCCAGGGGGGAAACACCATATATTTT.

The V gene is TRBV6-2 or TRBV6-3, the J gene TRBJ1-2; 7 bases fit TRBD1. V shed 2 bases, J shed 0 bases, and the junction held 12 bases outside the gene matches. Germline values: CDR1 MNHEY, CDR2 SVGEGT. The length of the CDR3 is 18 residues. Written as DNA, the CDR3 is TGTGCCAGCAGTTACCCCCGGAGGGGGCCGTTAGCTAACTATGGCTACACCTTC. Protein sequence: CASSYPRRGPLANYGYTF.

V usage is TRBV6-5 and J usage is TRBJ1-1, with TRBD1 identical over 8 bases. The J segment lost 0 bases and the V segment lost 0 bases, leaving 3 bases of the junction unmatched. CDR3 length: 16 residues. Germline loops: CDR1 MNHEY, CDR2 SVGAGI. The CDR3: CASSYSLGQVNTEAFF. DNA of the CDR3: TGTGCCAGCAGTTACTCCCTGGGACAGGTGAACACTGAAGCTTTCTTT.

The rearrangement uses TRBV9 and TRBJ1-3; D ambiguous. Trimming took 0 bases from V and 4 from J, leaving 8 bases between them. The length of the CDR3 is 14 residues. Germline V gene data show CDR1 as SGDLS and CDR2 as YYNGEE. CDR3 bases: TGTGCCAGCAGCGTAGTTCCTTCCGGAAACACCATATATTTT. Its translation: CASSVVPSGNTIYF.

About this clone: The same CDR3 also results from other DNA sequences found in this sample. This chain links TRBV18 with TRBJ1-2, with 10 bases identical to TRBD1. Germline V gene data show CDR1 as KGHSH and CDR2 as LQKENI. V gave up 3 bases and J gave up 4 bases; unmatched junction bases: 2. The CDR3 has 14 residues. The CDR3 DNA sequence: TGTGCCAGCTCACCGGGACAGGGGATCTATGGCTACACCTTC. As protein: CASSPGQGIYGYTF.

The chain couples TRBV30 to TRBJ1-3, with a tentative D call TRBD1 (5 bases). Germline V gene data show CDR1 as GTSNPN and CDR2 as SVGIG (reference sequence). This CDR3 has 14 residues. V was pared by 2 bases and J by 0 bases, with 8 bases between. CDR3: CAWSMGGSGNTIYF. In nucleotides, the CDR3 is TGTGCCTGGAGTATGGGGGGCTCTGGAAACACCATATATTTT.

The chain is built from TRBV24-1 and TRBJ1-1; D is uncertain. The CDR3 has 13 residues. From germline, CDR1 is KGHDR and CDR2 SFDVKD. Trimming removed 6 bases from V and 1 base from J, with 8 bases in between. The DNA for the CDR3 is TGTGCCACCAGTCCTCGGGAGAACACTGAAGCTTTCTTT. Protein: CATSPRENTEAFF.

V and J are TRBV18 and TRBJ1-4, with 8 positions matching TRBD1. The CDR3 runs 15 residues. V shed 5 bases, J shed 8 bases, and the junction held 10 bases outside the gene matches. Germline-derived CDR1 and CDR2 are KGHSH and LQKENI. CDR3 nucleotides: TGTGCCAGCTCAACAAACAGGGGGGTAGGCGAAAAACTGTTTTTT. Translation gives CASSTNRGVGEKLFF.

The CDR3 bases are TGTGCCAGCAGCTTAGGGGCTCTCGAGCAGTACTTC. This translates into CASSLGALEQYF. This chain uses TRBV7-9 with TRBJ2-7; no clear D gene. The germline gives CDR1 SEHNR, CDR2 FQNEAQ (reference sequence). Trimming left V 1 base short and J 6 bases short, with 7 bases between. The CDR3 length is 12 residues.

V is TRBV4-3 and J is TRBJ2-3; D unclear. V was pared by 0 bases and J by 5 bases, with 6 bases between. Germline CDR1 reads LGHNA; CDR2 reads YSLEER. CDR3 length: 13 residues. CDR3 coding DNA: TGCGCCAGCAGCCAAGACTTCGTAGATACGCAGTATTTT. Its translation: CASSQDFVDTQYF.

The rearrangement links TRBV5-4 to TRBJ1-2, with D possibly being TRBD1 (5 bases). Looked up from germline, CDR1 is SGHNT and CDR2 is YYREEE (reference sequence). This CDR3 is 14 amino acids long. V gave up 1 base and J gave up 6 bases, with 13 bases separating them. CDR3 bases: TGTGCCAGCAGCTTGCAAGGGGTAAGGGATGGCTACACCTTC. Translated: CASSLQGVRDGYTF.

CDR3 coding DNA: TGTGCCAGCAGCCCCTCGGGAGGGCTTAACACTGAAGCTTTCTTT. Protein sequence: CASSPSGGLNTEAFF. The chain joins TRBV11-2 to TRBJ1-1, with D unresolved. Germline V gene lookup returns CDR1 SGHAT and CDR2 FQNNGV. Trimming pared 5 bases from V and 2 bases from J, leaving 15 bases between. The CDR3 sequence is 15 residues long.

This clone was seen a handful of times. The genes are TRBV2 and TRBJ2-7, with D possibly being TRBD1 (6 bases). Germline V gene sequence: CDR1 SNHLY, CDR2 FYNNEI. Trimming took 7 bases from V and 2 from J, leaving 12 bases between them. The CDR3 runs 13 residues. The CDR3 DNA is TGTGCCAGCAACCCAGGGGCGACCTACGAGCAGTACTTC. This encodes CASNPGATYEQYF.

V and J are TRBV5-1 and TRBJ1-2, with TRBD1 identical over 7 bases. CDR3 size: 15 residues. J lost 6 bases, V lost 0 bases, and 8 bases had no gene match. Germline CDR1 and CDR2: SGHRS and YFSETQ. The CDR3 loop is CASSLGQGRLDGYTF. CDR3 sequence (DNA): TGCGCCAGCAGCTTGGGACAGGGTCGGTTAGATGGCTACACCTTC.

The rearrangement joins TRBV6-5 to TRBJ1-2; 7 bases agree with TRBD1. CDR3 length equals 14 residues. V dropped 5 bases and J dropped 8; count of bases not matched to a gene: 11. Germline assignment: CDR1 MNHEY and CDR2 SVGAGI. CDR3 sequence: CASSPTGAGGGYTF. The CDR3 nucleotides read TGTGCCAGCAGTCCAACAGGGGCGGGGGGCGGCTACACCTTC.

The J gene is TRBJ1-1, the V gene TRBV18; D remains ambiguous. This CDR3 spans 17 amino acids. V lost 3 bases to trimming and J lost 0 bases, with 17 bases between them. CDR1 is KGHSH, CDR2 LQKENI, per germline. The DNA for the CDR3 is TGTGCCAGCTCACCGGGCATCCAAGGCAGGCTGAACACTGAAGCTTTCTTT. Translated, it gives CASSPGIQGRLNTEAFF.

V gene TRBV5-1 combines with J gene TRBJ1-6, with D unclear. V was trimmed by 4 bases and J by 3 bases, leaving 11 bases between them. CDR1 is SGHRS and CDR2 is YFSETQ in the germline V gene. The CDR3 contains 15 residues. The DNA of the CDR3 is TGCGCCAGCAGCGACCGCCAGGTCTATAATTCACCCCTCCACTTT. Residues: CASSDRQVYNSPLHF.